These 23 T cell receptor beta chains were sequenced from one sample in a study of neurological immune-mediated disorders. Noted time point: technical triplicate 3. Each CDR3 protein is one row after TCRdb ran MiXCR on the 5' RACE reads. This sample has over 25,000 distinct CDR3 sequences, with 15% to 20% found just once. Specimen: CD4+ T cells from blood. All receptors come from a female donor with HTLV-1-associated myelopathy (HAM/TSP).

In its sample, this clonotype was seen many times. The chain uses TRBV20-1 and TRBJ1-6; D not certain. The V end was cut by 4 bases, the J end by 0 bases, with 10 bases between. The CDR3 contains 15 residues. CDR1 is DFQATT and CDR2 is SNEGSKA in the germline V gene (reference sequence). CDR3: CSAKGSSSYNSPLHF. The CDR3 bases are TGCAGTGCTAAGGGAAGTAGCTCCTATAATTCACCCCTCCACTTT.

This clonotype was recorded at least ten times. CDR3 bases: TGCGCCAGCAGCTTGGCAACAGGGGGTATGAACACTGAAGCTTTCTTT. Its protein product is CASSLATGGMNTEAFF. The chain couples TRBV5-1 to TRBJ1-1, with 8 bases fitting TRBD1. The length of the CDR3 is 16 residues. Germline assignment: CDR1 SGHRS and CDR2 YFSETQ. V lost 0 bases to trimming and J lost 0 bases; unmatched junction nucleotides: 4.

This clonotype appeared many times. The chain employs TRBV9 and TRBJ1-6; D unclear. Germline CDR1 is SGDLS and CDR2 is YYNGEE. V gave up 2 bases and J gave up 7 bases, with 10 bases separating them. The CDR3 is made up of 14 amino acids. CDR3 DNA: TGTGCCAGCAGCGTTGGGTTCGGGAATTCACCCCTCCACTTT. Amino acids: CASSVGFGNSPLHF.

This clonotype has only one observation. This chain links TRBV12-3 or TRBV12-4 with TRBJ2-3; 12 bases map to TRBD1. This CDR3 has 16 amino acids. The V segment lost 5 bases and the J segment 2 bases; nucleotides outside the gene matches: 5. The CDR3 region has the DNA TGTGCCAGCAGTACCGGGACAGGGGGCCCCACAGATACGCAGTATTTT. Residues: CASSTGTGGPTDTQYF.

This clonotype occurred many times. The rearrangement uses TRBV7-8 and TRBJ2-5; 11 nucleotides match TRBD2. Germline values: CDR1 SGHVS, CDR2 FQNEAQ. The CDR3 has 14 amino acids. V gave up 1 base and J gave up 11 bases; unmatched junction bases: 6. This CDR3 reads CASSLDGTSGYQYF. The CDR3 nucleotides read TGTGCCAGCAGCTTAGACGGGACTAGCGGATATCAGTACTTC.

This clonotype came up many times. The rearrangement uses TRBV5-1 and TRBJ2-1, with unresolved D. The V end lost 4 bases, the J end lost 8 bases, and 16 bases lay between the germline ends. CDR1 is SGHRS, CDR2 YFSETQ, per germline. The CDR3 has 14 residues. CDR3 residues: CASSIGRFRDEQFF. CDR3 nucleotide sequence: TGCGCCAGCAGCATTGGTAGGTTCCGCGATGAGCAGTTCTTC. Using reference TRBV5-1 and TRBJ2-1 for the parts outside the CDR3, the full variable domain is KAGVTQTPRYLIKTRGQQVTLSCSPISGHRSVSWYQQTPGQGLQFLFEYFSETQRNKGNFPGRFSGRQFSNSRSEMNVSTLELGDSALYLCASSIGRFRDEQFFGPGTRLTVL.

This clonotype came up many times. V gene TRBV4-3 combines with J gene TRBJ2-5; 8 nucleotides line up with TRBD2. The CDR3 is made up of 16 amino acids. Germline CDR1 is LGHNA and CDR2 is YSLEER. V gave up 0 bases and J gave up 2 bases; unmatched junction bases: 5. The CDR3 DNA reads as TGCGCCAGCAGCCAAGATTGGCGGGGGGAACAAGAGACCCAGTACTTC. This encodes CASSQDWRGEQETQYF.

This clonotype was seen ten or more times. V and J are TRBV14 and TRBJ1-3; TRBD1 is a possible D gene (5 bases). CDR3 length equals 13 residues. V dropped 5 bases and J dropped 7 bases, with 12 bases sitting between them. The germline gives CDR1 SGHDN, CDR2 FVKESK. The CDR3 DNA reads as TGTGCCAGCAGCAAAGCCTCAGGGAACACCATATATTTT. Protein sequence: CASSKASGNTIYF.

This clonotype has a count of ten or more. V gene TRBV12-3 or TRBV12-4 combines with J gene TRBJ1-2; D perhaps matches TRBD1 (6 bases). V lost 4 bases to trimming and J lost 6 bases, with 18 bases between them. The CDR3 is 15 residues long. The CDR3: CASSWVFGQWHGYTF. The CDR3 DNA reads TGTGCCAGCAGTTGGGTTTTTGGACAGTGGCATGGCTACACCTTC.

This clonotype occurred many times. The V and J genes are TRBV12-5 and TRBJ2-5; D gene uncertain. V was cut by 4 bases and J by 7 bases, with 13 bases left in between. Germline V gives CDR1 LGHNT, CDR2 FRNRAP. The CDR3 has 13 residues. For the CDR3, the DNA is TGTGCTAGTGGTTCGGGTCTGCTCTCGACCCAGTACTTC. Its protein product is CASGSGLLSTQYF.

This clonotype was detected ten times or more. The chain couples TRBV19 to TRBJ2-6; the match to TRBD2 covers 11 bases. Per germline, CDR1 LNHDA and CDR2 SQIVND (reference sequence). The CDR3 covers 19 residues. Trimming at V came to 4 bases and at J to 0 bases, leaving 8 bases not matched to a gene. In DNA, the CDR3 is TGTGCCAGTAGTAACCTAGCGGGGGGTAAGCCCTCTGGGGCCAACGTCCTGACTTTC. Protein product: CASSNLAGGKPSGANVLTF.

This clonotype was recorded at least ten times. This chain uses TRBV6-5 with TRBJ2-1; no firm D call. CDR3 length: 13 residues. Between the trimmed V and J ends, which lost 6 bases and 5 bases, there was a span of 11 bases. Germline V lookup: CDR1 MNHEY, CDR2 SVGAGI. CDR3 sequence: CASRLTLNNEQFF. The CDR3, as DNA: TGTGCCAGCAGGCTTACCCTAAACAATGAGCAGTTCTTC.

CDR3 protein: CASSPTGTSGTGELFF. In nucleotides, the CDR3 is TGCGCCAGCAGCCCCACCGGGACTAGCGGGACCGGGGAGCTGTTTTTT. The chain employs TRBV5-1 and TRBJ2-2; 12 nucleotides line up with TRBD2. Germline CDR1 and CDR2: SGHRS and YFSETQ. Trimming at V came to 4 bases and at J to 5 bases, leaving 6 bases not matched to a gene. The CDR3 is made up of 16 amino acids. Complete variable domain (other parts from reference TRBV5-1 and TRBJ2-2): KAGVTQTPRYLIKTRGQQVTLSCSPISGHRSVSWYQQTPGQGLQFLFEYFSETQRNKGNFPGRFSGRQFSNSRSEMNVSTLELGDSALYLCASSPTGTSGTGELFFGEGSRLTVL.

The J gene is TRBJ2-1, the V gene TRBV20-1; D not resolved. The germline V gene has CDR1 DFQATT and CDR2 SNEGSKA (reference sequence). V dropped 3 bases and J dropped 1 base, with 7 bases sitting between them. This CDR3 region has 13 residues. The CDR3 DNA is TGCAGTGCTAGTCGAGAATCCTACAATGAGCAGTTCTTC. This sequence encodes CSASRESYNEQFF.

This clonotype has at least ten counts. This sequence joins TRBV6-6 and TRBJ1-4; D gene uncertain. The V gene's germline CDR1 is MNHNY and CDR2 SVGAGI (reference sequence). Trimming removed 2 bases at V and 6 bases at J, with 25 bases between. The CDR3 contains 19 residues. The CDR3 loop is CASSYQSWGSGSSDEKLFF. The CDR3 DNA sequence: TGTGCCAGCAGTTACCAATCGTGGGGATCAGGATCATCGGATGAAAAACTGTTTTTT.

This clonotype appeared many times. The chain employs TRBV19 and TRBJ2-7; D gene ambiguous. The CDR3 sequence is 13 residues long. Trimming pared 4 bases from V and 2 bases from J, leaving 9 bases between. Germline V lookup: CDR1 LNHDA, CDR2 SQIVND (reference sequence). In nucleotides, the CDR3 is TGTGCCAGTAGTACGGTAGGACCCTACGAGCAGTACTTC. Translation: CASSTVGPYEQYF.

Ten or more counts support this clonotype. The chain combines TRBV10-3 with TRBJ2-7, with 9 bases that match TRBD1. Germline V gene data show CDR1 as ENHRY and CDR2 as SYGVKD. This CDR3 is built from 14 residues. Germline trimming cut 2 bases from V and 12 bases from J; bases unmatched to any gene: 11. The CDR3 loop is CAISEPIRDRVLYF. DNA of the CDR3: TGTGCCATCAGTGAGCCAATCCGGGACAGGGTACTGTACTTC.

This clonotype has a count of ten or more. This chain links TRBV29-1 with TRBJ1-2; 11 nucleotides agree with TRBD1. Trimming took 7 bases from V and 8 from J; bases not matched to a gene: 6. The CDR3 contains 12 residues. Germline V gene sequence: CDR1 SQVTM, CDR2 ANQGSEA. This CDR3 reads CSGGQGATGYTF. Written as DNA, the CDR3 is TGCAGCGGTGGACAGGGGGCAACGGGCTACACCTTC.

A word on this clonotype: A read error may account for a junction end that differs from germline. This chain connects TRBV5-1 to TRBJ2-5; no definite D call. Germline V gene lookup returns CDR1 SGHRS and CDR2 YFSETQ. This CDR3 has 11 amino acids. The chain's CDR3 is CASRLEETQYF. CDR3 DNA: TGCGCCAGCAGATTGGAGGAGACCCAGTACTTC.

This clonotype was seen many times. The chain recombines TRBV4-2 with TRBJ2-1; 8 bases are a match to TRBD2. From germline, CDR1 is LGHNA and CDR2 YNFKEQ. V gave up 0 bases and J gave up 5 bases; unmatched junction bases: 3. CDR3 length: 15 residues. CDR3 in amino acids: CASSQDLLADNEQFF. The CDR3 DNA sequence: TGTGCCAGCAGCCAAGATCTACTAGCGGACAATGAGCAGTTCTTC.

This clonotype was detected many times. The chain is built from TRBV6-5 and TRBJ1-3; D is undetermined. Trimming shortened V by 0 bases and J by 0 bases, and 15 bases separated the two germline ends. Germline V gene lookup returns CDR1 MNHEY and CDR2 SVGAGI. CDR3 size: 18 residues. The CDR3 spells CASSYSRFSPSSGNTIYF. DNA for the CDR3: TGTGCCAGCAGTTACTCGAGGTTTTCGCCCAGCTCTGGAAACACCATATATTTT.

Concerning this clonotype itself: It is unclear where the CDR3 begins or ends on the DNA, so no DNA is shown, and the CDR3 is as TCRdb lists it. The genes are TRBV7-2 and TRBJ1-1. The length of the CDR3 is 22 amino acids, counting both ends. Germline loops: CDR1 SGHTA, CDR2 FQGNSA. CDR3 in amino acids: CASSFYICSARDEERGYTEAFF.

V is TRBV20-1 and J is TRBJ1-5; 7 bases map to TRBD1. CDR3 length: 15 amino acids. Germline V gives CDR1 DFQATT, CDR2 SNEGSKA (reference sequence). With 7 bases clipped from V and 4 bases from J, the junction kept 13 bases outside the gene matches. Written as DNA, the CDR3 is TGCAGTGATACCCGTCACGGGACAGATAATCAGCCCCAGCATTTT. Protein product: CSDTRHGTDNQPQHF.